This TCR beta chain was obtained from a study of blood T cells in healthy people across ages. Study-wide background: Researchers report that template switching captured about one barcoded beta molecule per two T cells.

The V and J ends lost 0 bases and 7 bases respectively, with 10 bases between them. CDR3 size: 14 residues. The germline V gene has CDR1 LGHNA and CDR2 YSLEER. Sample-barcoded 5' priming and a J-beta primer mix drove a second PCR of about 6 to 11 cycles. A single record per CDR3 protein comes from TCRdb applying MiXCR to the 5' RACE reads. The sample gives 1.5 million to 2 million distinct CDR3 sequences, around 40% of which show up once; 20% to 25% is in the top ten. Findings and caveats of the study: Using unsorted PBMCs precluded a conclusive naive versus antigen-experienced comparison.

Every sample yielded at least 6 million isolated PBMCs. Worth noting for this clonotype: As yet, its antigen is unknown.

This TCR derives from a human donor in good health. Sequenced material: blood. The chain uses TRBV4-3 and TRBJ2-1; no definite D call. In DNA, the CDR3 is TGCGCCAGCAGCCAAGATTGGGCTATGAATGAGCAGTTCTTC. Its translation: CASSQDWAMNEQFF.